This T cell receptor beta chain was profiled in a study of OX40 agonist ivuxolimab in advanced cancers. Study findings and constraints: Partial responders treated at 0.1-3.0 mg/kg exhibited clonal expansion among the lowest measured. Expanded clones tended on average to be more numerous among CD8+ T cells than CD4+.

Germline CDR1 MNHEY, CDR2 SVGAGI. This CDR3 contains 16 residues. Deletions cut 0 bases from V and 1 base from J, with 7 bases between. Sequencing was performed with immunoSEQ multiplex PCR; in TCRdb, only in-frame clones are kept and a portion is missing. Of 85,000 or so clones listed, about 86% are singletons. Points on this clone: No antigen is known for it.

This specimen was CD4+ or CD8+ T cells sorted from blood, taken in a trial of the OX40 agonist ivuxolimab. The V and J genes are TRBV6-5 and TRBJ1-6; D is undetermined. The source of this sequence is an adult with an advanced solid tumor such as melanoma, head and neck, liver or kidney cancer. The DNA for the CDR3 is TGTGCCAGCAGTTACTCGGGTGGATCCTATAATTCACCCCTCCACTTT. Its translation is CASSYSGGSYNSPLHF.